This T cell receptor beta chain was sequenced in a study of blood T cell repertoires in COVID-19. Cohort placement rested on clinical history that participants reported themselves. CDR1 and CDR2 (germline): ENHRY, SYGVKD. The ends were cut back, 3 bases at V and 2 bases at J, with 11 bases in the middle. The CDR3 totals 15 residues. This clone was counted a single time. Profiled with immunoSEQ multiplex PCR; TCRdb holds only in-frame clones, not every one. The sample includes about 320,000 clones, roughly 89% of them seen just once. This chain joins TRBV10-3 and TRBJ2-1; D perhaps matches TRBD2 (5 bases). The material sequenced was PBMCs or T cells enriched from blood (not recorded which). This receptor was obtained from a woman aged 18-29 years who had recovered from COVID-19. CDR3 loop: CAISEGGGAYNEQFF. DNA for the CDR3: TGTGCCATCAGTGAAGGCGGAGGCGCCTACAATGAGCAGTTCTTC.